This T cell receptor (beta chain) was recovered during a study of shared clonotypes between healthy human individuals. Naive CD8 cells, CD45RO-negative and positively selected for CCR7, excluded terminally differentiated effector memory CD45RA+ cells. V dropped 5 bases and J dropped 0 bases, with 9 bases sitting between them. The CDR3 loop spans 14 amino acids. Germline CDR1 is MDHEN and CDR2 is SYDVKM. Only in-frame clones appear in the TCRdb table, and some are missing; sequencing was by immunoSEQ multiplex PCR. This sample has 1.5 million to 2.5 million clones, with approximately 94% found just once.

Source material: naive CD8+ T cells sorted from blood. The receptor was derived from a man in his late teens or twenties in good health. The chain has TRBV28 and TRBJ2-3; D ambiguous. CDR3 sequence (DNA): TGTGCCAGCAGTCTCCTCGTAAGCACAGATACGCAGTATTTT. The encoded protein is CASSLLVSTDTQYF.